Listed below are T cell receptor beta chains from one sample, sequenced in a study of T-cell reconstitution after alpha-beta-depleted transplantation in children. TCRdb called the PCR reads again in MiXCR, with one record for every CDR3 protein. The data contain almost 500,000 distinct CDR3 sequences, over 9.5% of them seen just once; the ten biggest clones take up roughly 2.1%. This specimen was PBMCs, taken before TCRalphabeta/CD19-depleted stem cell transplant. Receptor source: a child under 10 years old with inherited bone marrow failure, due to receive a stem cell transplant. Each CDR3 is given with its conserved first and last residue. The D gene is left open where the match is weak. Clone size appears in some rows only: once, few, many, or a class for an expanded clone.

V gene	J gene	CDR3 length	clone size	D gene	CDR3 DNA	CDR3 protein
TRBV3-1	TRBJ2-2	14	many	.	TGTGCCAGCAGCCAGGGCCGGGGACGCGGGGAGCTGTTTTTT	CASSQGRGRGELFF
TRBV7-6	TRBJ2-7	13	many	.	TGTGCCAGCGTCCCCTTGGAGGCGGACGAGCAGTACTTC	CASVPLEADEQYF
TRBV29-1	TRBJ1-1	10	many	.	TGCAGCGCTGGGGTTCCTGAAGCTTTCTTT	CSAGVPEAFF
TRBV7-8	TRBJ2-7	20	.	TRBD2	TGTGCCAGCAGCTCCCCTGACAGGGAACTAGCGGGAGGCCCCCCGGGTGAGCAGTACTTC	CASSSPDRELAGGPPGEQYF
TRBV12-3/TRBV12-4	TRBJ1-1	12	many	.	TGTGCCAGCAGTTTAGCAGACTGGGAAGCTTTCTTT	CASSLADWEAFF
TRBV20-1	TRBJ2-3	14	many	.	TGCAGTGCTAGTGCCATATGGTTCGGAGATACGCAGTATTTT	CSASAIWFGDTQYF
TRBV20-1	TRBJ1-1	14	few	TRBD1	TGCAGTGCTAGAGATCGGACAGGGCACACTGAAGCTTTCTTT	CSARDRTGHTEAFF
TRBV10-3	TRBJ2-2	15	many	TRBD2	TGTGCCATCAGTGCACTAGCGGAGGTGACCGGGGAGCTGTTTTTT	CAISALAEVTGELFF
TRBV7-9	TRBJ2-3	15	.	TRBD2	TGTGCCAGCAGCTTAGGCAGCGGGAGGGCCCTTTCGCAGTATTTT	CASSLGSGRALSQYF
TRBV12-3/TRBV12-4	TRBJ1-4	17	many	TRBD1	TGTGCCAGCAGTCCCCGGACAGGCCCGGAGGCTACGGAAAAACTGTTTTTT	CASSPRTGPEATEKLFF
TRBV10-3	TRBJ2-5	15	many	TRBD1	TGTGCCATCAGCCCCTCCACAGGGGCTCAAGAGACCCAGTACTTC	CAISPSTGAQETQYF
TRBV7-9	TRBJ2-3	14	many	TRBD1	TGTGCCAGCAGACCAACAGGGGGCACAGATACGCAGTATTTT	CASRPTGGTDTQYF
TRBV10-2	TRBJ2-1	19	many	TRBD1	TGCGCCAGCACCAACGGGACAGGGAAATTATTAAGCTCCTACAATGAGCAGTTCTTC	CASTNGTGKLLSSYNEQFF
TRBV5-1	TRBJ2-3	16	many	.	TGCGCCAGCAGCTTGGGGGCTTCTGGGATCACAGATACGCAGTATTTT	CASSLGASGITDTQYF
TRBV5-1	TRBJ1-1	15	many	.	TGCGCCAGCAGCTTGTCTCAGGGAGGGGACACTGAAGCTTTCTTT	CASSLSQGGDTEAFF
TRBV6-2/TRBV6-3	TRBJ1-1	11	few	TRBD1	TGTGCCAGCAGTACGGGGACAGGCGCTTTCTTT	CASSTGTGAFF
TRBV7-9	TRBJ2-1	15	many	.	TGTGCCAGCAGCTTTAGGGAGGCAGGTTACAATGAGCAGTTCTTC	CASSFREAGYNEQFF
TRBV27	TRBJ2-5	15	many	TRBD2	TGTGCCAGCAGTTCCTTCGGACTAGCGGGAGAGACCCAGTACTTC	CASSSFGLAGETQYF
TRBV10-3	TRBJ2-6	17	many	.	TGTGCCATCAGTGCGGCTCTCGTCAGCTCTGGGGCCAACGTCCTGACTTTC	CAISAALVSSGANVLTF
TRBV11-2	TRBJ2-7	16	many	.	TGTGCCAGCGCCCGTGACATGGGGGCGGGAGTCTACGAGCAGTACTTC	CASARDMGAGVYEQYF
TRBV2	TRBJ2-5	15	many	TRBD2	TGTGCCAGCAGGCGACTAGCGGGGGAGCAAGAGACCCAGTACTTC	CASRRLAGEQETQYF
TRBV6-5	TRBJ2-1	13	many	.	TGTGCCAGCAGCCCCGGACAACTAAGTGAGCAGTTCTTC	CASSPGQLSEQFF
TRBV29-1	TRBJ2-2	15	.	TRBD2	TGCAGCGTTGTACTAGCGGGAGATAACACCGGGGAGCTGTTTTTT	CSVVLAGDNTGELFF
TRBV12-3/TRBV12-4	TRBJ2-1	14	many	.	TGTGCCTCCTGCCCGACTAGATCCTACAATGAGCAGTTCTTC	CASCPTRSYNEQFF
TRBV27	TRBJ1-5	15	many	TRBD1	TGTGCCAGCAGCCGTAGACAGGGGAGGGGTCAGCCCCAGCATTTT	CASSRRQGRGQPQHF
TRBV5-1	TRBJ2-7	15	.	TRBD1	TGCGCCAGCAGCTTCGGACAGGCGGCCTACTACGAGCAGTACTTC	CASSFGQAAYYEQYF
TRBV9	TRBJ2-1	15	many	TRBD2	TGTGCCAGCAGCCAGGCCGGGAGGGTCGACAATGATCAGTTCTTC	CASSQAGRVDNDQFF
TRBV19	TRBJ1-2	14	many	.	TGTGCCAGTTCACCAACGGGGACAAACTATGGCTACACCTTC	CASSPTGTNYGYTF
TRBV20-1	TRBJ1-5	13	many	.	TGCAGTGCTAGAGGGGCTGGGGATCAGCCCCAGCATTTT	CSARGAGDQPQHF
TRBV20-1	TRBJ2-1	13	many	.	TGCAGTGTTCGTGGAAACTCCTACAATGAGCAGTTCTTC	CSVRGNSYNEQFF
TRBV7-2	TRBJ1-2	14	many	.	TGTGCCAGCAGCTCAAGAGCAGGGAACTATGGCTACACCTTC	CASSSRAGNYGYTF
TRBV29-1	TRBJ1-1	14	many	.	TGCAGCGTTGAAGATCCGGGGATGGGGACTGAAGCTTTCTTT	CSVEDPGMGTEAFF
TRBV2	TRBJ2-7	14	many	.	TGTGCCAGCAGTGAAGAGACAGGTACTAACGAGCAGTACTTC	CASSEETGTNEQYF
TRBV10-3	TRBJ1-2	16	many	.	TGTGCCATCAGTGAGTCCCGGGACAATACTAACTATGGCTACACCTTC	CAISESRDNTNYGYTF
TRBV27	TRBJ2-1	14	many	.	TGTGCCAGCAGTATATCCGATCACTACAATGAGCAGTTCTTC	CASSISDHYNEQFF
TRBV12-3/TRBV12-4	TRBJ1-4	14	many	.	TGTGCCAGCAGTTTAACCCCTAAAAATGAAAAACTGTTTTTT	CASSLTPKNEKLFF
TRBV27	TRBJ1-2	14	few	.	TGTGCCAGCAGTTTAAAGGGGGGCAACTATGGCTACACCTTC	CASSLKGGNYGYTF
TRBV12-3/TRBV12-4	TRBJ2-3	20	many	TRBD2	TGTGCCAGCAGGCCCCGGGACAGGTCTAGCGGGAGTTCAAGCACAGATACGCAGTATTTT	CASRPRDRSSGSSSTDTQYF
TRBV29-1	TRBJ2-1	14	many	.	TGCAGCGCCGGGACCCTGCGGTGGTACAATGAGCAGTTCTTC	CSAGTLRWYNEQFF
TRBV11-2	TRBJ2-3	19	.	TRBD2	TGTGCCAGCAGCCTGCCTCGGGGACCTAGCGGGAGGGATACAGATACGCAGTATTTT	CASSLPRGPSGRDTDTQYF
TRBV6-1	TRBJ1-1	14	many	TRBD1	TGTGCCAGCAGTGCCGGGACAGACTACACTGAAGCTTTCTTT	CASSAGTDYTEAFF
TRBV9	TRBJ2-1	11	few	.	TGTGCCAGCAGTGACCTAGCGGAGCAGTTCTTC	CASSDLAEQFF
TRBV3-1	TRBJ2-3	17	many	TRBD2	TGTGCCAGCAGCCAAGATCAGGATAGCGGGATCACAGATACGCAGTATTTT	CASSQDQDSGITDTQYF
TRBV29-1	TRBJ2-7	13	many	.	TGCAGCGTTGCCTTCAACAGGGAGGTCGAGCAGTACTTC	CSVAFNREVEQYF
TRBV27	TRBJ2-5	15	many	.	TGTGCCAGCAGTGGCCTTGAGAGGTTGGGAGAGACCCAGTACTTC	CASSGLERLGETQYF
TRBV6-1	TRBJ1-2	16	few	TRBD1	TGTGCCAGCAGGCTGGCGGGACAGGGTTCTAACTATGGCTACACCTTC	CASRLAGQGSNYGYTF
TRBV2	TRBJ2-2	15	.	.	TGTGCCAGCAGTGTATGGACAGCCATAACCGGGGAGCTGTTTTTT	CASSVWTAITGELFF